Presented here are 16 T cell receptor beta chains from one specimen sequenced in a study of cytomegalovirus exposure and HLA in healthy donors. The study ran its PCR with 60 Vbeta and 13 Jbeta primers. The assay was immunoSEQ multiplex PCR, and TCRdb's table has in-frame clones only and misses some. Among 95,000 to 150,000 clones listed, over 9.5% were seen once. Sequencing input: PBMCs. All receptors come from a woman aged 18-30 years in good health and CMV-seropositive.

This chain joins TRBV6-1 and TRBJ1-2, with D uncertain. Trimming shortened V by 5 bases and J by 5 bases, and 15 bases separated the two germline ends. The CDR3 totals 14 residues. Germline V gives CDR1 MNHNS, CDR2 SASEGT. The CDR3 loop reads CASSSNPTGYGYTF. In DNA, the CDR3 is TGTGCCAGCAGTTCGAATCCTACGGGGTATGGCTACACCTTC.

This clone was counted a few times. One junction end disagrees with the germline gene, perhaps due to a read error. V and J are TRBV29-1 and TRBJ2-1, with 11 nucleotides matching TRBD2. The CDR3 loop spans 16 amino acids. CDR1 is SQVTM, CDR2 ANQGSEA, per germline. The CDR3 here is CSAEGLAGTTYNEQFF. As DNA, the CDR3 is TGCAGCGCTGAAGGACTAGCGGGCACCACCTACAATGAGCAGTTCTTC.

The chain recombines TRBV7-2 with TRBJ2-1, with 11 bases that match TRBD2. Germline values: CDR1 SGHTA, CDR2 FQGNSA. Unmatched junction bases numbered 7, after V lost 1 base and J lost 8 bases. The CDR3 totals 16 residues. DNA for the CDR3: TGTGCCAGCAGCTTAGTTGGGACTAGCGGTTCCCATGAGCAGTTCTTC. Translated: CASSLVGTSGSHEQFF.

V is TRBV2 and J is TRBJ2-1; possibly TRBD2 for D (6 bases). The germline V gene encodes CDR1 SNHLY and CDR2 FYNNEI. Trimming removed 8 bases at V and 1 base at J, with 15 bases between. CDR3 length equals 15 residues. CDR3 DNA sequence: TGTGCCAGCGAAGGTGGCGGGACGTCCTACAATGAGCAGTTCTTC. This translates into CASEGGGTSYNEQFF.

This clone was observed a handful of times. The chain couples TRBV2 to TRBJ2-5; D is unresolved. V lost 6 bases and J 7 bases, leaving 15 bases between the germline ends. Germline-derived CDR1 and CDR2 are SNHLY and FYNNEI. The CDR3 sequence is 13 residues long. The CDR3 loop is CASREVMLWTQYF. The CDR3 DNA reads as TGTGCCAGCAGAGAGGTGATGTTATGGACCCAGTACTTC.

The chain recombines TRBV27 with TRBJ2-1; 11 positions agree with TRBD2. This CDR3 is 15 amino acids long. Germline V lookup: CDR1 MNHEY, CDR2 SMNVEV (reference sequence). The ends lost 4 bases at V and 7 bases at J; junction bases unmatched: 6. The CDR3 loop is CASSSSGRNNNEQFF. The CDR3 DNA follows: TGTGCCAGCAGTTCTAGCGGGAGGAACAATAATGAGCAGTTCTTC.

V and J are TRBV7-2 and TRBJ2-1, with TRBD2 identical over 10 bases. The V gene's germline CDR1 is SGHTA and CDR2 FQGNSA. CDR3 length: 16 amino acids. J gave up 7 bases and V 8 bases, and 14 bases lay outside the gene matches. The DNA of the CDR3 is TGTGCCAGCTCCTCCCAGACTAGCGGGCAGCGGAATGAGCAGTTCTTC. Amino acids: CASSSQTSGQRNEQFF.

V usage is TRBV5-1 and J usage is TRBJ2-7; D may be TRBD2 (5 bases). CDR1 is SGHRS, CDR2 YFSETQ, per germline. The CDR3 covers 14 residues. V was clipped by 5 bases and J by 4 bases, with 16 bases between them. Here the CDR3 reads CASSPVRGSYEQYF. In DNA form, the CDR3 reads TGCGCCAGCAGTCCGGTTCGAGGGAGTTACGAGCAGTACTTC.

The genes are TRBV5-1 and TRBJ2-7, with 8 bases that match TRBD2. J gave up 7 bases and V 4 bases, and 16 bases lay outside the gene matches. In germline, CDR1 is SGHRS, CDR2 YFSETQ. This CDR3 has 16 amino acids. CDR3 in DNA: TGCGCCAGCAGCGGAATTATGGGACTAGAGGGAGATGAGCAGTACTTC. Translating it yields CASSGIMGLEGDEQYF. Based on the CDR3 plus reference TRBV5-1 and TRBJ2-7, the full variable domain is KAGVTQTPRYLIKTRGQQVTLSCSPISGHRSVSWYQQTPGQGLQFLFEYFSETQRNKGNFPGRFSGRQFSNSRSEMNVSTLELGDSALYLCASSGIMGLEGDEQYFGPGTRLTVT.

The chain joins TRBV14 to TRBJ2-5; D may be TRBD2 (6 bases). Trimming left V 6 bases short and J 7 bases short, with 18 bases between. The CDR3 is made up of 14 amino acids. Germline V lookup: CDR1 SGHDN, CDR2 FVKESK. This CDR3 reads CASSPRGFLGTQYF. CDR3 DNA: TGTGCCAGCAGTCCGCGGGGTTTCTTAGGGACCCAGTACTTC.

The CDR3 region has the DNA TGTGCCAGTAGTGGGGGGGTTATAGCACTTAGCACAGATACGCAGTATTTT. Translating gives CASSGGVIALSTDTQYF. The V call is TRBV19, the J call TRBJ2-3; 7 bases are shared with TRBD2. The CDR3 is 17 residues long. V shed 5 bases, J shed 0 bases, and the junction held 11 bases outside the gene matches. CDR1 is LNHDA, CDR2 SQIVND, per germline (reference sequence).

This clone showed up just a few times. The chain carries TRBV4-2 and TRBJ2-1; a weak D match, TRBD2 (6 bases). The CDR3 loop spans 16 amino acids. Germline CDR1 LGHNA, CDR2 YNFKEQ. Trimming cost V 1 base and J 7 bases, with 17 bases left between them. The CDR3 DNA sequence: TGTGCCAGCAGCCAAGTCGAAGTTCTCGGACTAAATGAGCAGTTCTTC. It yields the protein CASSQVEVLGLNEQFF.

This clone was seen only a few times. The CDR3 region is CASSTRGQGSSYNEQFF. The DNA of the CDR3 is TGCGCCAGCAGCACCCGTGGACAGGGATCGTCCTACAATGAGCAGTTCTTC. The chain carries TRBV5-1 and TRBJ2-1, with TRBD1 identical over 8 bases. The CDR3 has 17 amino acids. Germline CDR1 reads SGHRS; CDR2 reads YFSETQ. The J segment lost 1 base and the V segment lost 4 bases, leaving 10 bases of the junction unmatched.

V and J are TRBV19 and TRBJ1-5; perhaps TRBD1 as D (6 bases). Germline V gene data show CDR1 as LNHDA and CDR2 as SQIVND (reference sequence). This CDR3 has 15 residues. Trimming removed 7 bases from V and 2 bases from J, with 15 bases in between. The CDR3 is CASNPGGTGNQPQHF. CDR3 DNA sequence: TGTGCCAGTAACCCGGGGGGCACTGGCAATCAGCCCCAGCATTTT.

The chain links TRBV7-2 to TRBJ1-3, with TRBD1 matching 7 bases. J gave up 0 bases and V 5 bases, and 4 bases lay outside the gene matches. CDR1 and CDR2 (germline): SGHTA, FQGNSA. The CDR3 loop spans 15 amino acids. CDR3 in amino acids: CASSHGTASGNTIYF. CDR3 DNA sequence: TGTGCCAGCAGCCACGGGACAGCCTCTGGAAACACCATATATTTT.

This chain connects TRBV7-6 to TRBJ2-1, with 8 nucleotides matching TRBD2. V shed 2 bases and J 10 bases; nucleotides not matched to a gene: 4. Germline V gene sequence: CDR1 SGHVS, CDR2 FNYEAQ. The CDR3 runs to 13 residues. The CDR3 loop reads CASSLSAGAEQFF. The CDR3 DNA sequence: TGTGCCAGCAGCTTATCAGCGGGGGCGGAGCAGTTCTTC.